This is a list of T cell receptor beta chains from one sample in a study of blood T cell repertoires in COVID-19. Here immunoSEQ multiplex PCR was the method, and the copy in TCRdb shows in-frame clones only, minus some. Of 200,000 to 250,000 clones in the sample, about 80% were seen once. The sequencing sample was made of peripheral blood. These receptors originate from a woman in her 50s with acute or convalescent COVID-19. Each CDR3 is given with its conserved first and last residue.

TRBV4-3	TRBJ1-2	CASSHMGTGGDYGYTF
TRBV4-2	TRBJ2-2	CASSQYTGTGSTGELFF
TRBV5-1	TRBJ2-5	CASSRENQETQYF
TRBV15	TRBJ2-7	CATSRDPGGFEQYF
TRBV18	TRBJ1-6	CASSQTGSSYNSPLHF
TRBV7-2	TRBJ1-2	CASSLGAGTEDRGYTF
TRBV9	TRBJ2-1	CASSVRGHPYEQFF
TRBV6-2/TRBV6-3	TRBJ1-5	CASSYGGNQPQHF
TRBV2	TRBJ1-2	CASREGQGSYGYTF
TRBV7-3	TRBJ1-3	CASSLRAQGAGGNTIYF
TRBV28	TRBJ1-5	CASGTGTYSNQPQHF
TRBV10-3	TRBJ2-2	CAINSRPGRGRGTGELFF
TRBV28	TRBJ2-7	CASSLLAGGNEQYF
TRBV4-1	TRBJ1-3	CASSQEPLLMGQSSGNTIYF
TRBV30	TRBJ2-1	CAWSKDSKSSYNEQFF
TRBV10-1	TRBJ1-1	CASSVSRDAEAFF
TRBV11-2	TRBJ2-7	CASSFEITGYEQYF
TRBV19	TRBJ2-1	CASRDRDYNEQFF
TRBV5-6	TRBJ2-7	CASSFFDRDYEQYF
TRBV3-1/TRBV3-2	TRBJ1-1	CASSQAVIAIEAFF
TRBV28	TRBJ2-7	CASSTHRVGEQYF
TRBV28	TRBJ1-1	CASLPQGGALNTEAFF
TRBV27	TRBJ2-5	CASSFSETQYF
TRBV2	TRBJ2-1	CASSAGLFSYNEQFF
TRBV7-6	TRBJ2-3	CASSPTWTGGATDTQYF
TRBV9	TRBJ2-7	CASSSGGAYEQYF
TRBV6-2/TRBV6-3	TRBJ2-5	CASSYSFSGGETQYF
TRBV18	TRBJ1-2	CASSLDRNYGYTF
TRBV30	TRBJ2-3	CAWKASGGVDTQYF
TRBV7-2	TRBJ2-3	CASSPGLAGGRGGTDTQYF
TRBV9	TRBJ1-5	CASSVDGQPNQPQHF
TRBV11-2	TRBJ2-3	CASRNSGRGGTDTQYF
TRBV19	TRBJ1-5	CASMGLAGGSYSNQPQHF
TRBV12-3/TRBV12-4	TRBJ1-5	CASSFGGGQPQHF
TRBV7-2	TRBJ2-1	CASSLVEAANEQFF
TRBV9	TRBJ2-2	CASSVASGGTGELFF
TRBV10-2	TRBJ1-5	CASTQGGYQPQHF
TRBV6-5	TRBJ2-2	CASRLAGDTGELFF
TRBV5-5	TRBJ2-2	CASSLQQGGNTGELFF
TRBV20-1	TRBJ2-2	CSASPSGEPRFVTGELFF
TRBV2	TRBJ2-5	CASSVGLGGETQYF
TRBV3-1/TRBV3-2	TRBJ1-1	CASSPTPGSYTEAFF